The TCR beta chain under discussion was sequenced for a study of T-cell reconstitution after alpha-beta-depleted transplantation in children. Germline V lookup: CDR1 SGHRS, CDR2 YFSETQ. This CDR3 is 15 amino acids long. J lost 5 bases, V lost 4 bases, and 7 bases had no gene match. Comments on this clonotype: Its antigen is currently unknown.

Findings and limits, study-wide: T cells produced anew were the main source of T-cell counts and diversity one year after transplant. Elevated TCRbeta diversity at day 60 was traced, in some patients, to surviving recipient T cells and thymic progenitors. Several hundred expanded graft clones reportedly gave rise to the alpha-beta T cells present about two months after transplant.

The library targeted TCRbeta and was prepared with unique molecular identifiers. From the PCR reads, TCRdb called clonotypes with MiXCR, one entry per CDR3 protein. The table lists about 300,000 distinct CDR3 sequences, about 7.3% of them singletons. This clonotype was sampled from a female patient between 2 and 10 years old who had a stem cell transplant for Fanconi anemia, so the T cells may come from the graft donor. The chain links TRBV5-1 to TRBJ1-1; the match to TRBD1 covers 11 bases. The sample was peripheral blood, taken 360 days after TCRalphabeta/CD19-depleted stem cell transplant. The CDR3 nucleotides read TGCGCCAGCAGCACCCCGGGACAGGGGGGTACTGAAGCTTTCTTT. It codes for CASSTPGQGGTEAFF.